This TCR beta chain was sequenced during a study of siplizumab effects on memory and regulatory T cells. Trimming removed 5 bases from V and 2 bases from J, with 15 bases in between. The CDR3 length is 15 residues. Looked up from germline, CDR1 is MNHEY and CDR2 is SMNVEV (reference sequence). Measured with immunoSEQ multiplex PCR; TCRdb has only the in-frame clones, and not every one. The sample comprises about 110,000 clones, 80% to 95% of which are singletons, and 1% to 1.5% rests with the top ten. Sequences were obtained from CD4+ T cells sorted from blood. The sequence came from a human donor in good health. The chain uses TRBV27 and TRBJ2-5, with TRBD1 as a possible D gene (6 bases). The CDR3 reads CASSPGAGQQETQYF. The CDR3 DNA sequence: TGTGCCAGCAGTCCGGGTGCAGGACAGCAAGAGACCCAGTACTTC.